The T cell receptor (beta chain) under discussion was sequenced for a study of CD8 T cells in Susac syndrome. The study, taken as a whole, reports: The CD4+ T cell repertoires of Susac syndrome were found to show no clonal expansion.

Comment on this clonotype: Its antigen is not known.

Random hexamers primed reverse transcription of roughly 0.5 to 1 ug RNA. In TCRdb, the immunoSEQ multiplex PCR reads were re-called with MiXCR into one record per CDR3 protein. Altogether 100,000 or so distinct CDR3 sequences are present, 90% to 95% being singletons, with the ten largest covering about 0.28%. Between the trimmed V and J ends, which lost 3 bases and 4 bases, there was a span of 14 bases. Germline-derived CDR1 and CDR2 are LGHDT and YNNKEL (reference sequence). The CDR3 covers 15 residues. The specimen was CD4+ T cells from PBMCs. This TCR was sampled from a human donor with Susac syndrome. V is TRBV3-1 and J is TRBJ2-3, with D possibly matching TRBD1 (6 bases). The CDR3 nucleotides read TGTGCCAGCAGCCAGGGAACAGGGTGGTCAGATACGCAGTATTTT. Protein sequence: CASSQGTGWSDTQYF.